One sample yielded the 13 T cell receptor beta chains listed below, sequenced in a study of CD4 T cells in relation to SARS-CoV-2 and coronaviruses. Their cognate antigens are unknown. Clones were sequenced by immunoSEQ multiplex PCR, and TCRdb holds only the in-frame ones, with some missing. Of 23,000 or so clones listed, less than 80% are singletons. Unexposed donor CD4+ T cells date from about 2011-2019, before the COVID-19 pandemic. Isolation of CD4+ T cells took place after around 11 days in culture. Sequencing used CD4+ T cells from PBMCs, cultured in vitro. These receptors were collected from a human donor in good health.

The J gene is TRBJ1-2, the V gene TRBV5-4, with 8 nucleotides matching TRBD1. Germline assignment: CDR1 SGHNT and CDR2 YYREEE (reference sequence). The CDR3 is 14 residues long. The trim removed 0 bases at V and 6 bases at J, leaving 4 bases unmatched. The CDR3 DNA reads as TGTGCCAGCAGCTTGGTGGCAGGGGGCGATGGCTACACCTTC. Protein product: CASSLVAGGDGYTF.

CDR3 DNA: TGTGCCAGCAGCCCAGCTGCCACGCGGGAGGAGGGCGAGCAGTACTTC. This translates into CASSPAATREEGEQYF. This chain joins TRBV4-2 and TRBJ2-7; 8 nucleotides match TRBD2. V shed 4 bases, J shed 6 bases, and the junction held 14 bases outside the gene matches. Germline CDR1 LGHNA, CDR2 YNFKEQ. The CDR3 consists of 16 residues.

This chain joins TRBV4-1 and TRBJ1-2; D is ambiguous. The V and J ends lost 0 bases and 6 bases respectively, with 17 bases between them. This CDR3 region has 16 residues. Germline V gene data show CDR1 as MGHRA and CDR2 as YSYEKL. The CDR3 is CASSQERVGYGDGYTF. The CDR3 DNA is TGCGCCAGCAGCCAAGAGAGGGTAGGGTACGGGGATGGCTACACCTTC.

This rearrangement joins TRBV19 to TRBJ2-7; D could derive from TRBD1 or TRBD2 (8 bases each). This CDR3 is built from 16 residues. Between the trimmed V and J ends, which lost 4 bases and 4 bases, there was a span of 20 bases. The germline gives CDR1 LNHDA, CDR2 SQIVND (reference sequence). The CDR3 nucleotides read TGTGCCAGTAGTACGTGGACAGGGCGCGGGGGGTACGAGCAGTACTTC. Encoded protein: CASSTWTGRGGYEQYF.

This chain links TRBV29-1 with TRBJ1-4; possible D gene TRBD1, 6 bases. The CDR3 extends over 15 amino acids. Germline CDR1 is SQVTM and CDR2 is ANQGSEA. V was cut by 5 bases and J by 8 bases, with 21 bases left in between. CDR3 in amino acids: CSVRLGGTEFEKLFF. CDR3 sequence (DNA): TGCAGCGTTCGTCTAGGGGGGACGGAATTCGAAAAACTGTTTTTT.

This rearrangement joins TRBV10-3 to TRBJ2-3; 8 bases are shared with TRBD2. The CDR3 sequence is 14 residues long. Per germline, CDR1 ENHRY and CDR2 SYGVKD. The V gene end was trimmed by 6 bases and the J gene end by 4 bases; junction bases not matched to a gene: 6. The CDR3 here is CAIRTGTRSDTQYF. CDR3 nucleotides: TGTGCCATCAGGACCGGGACTAGATCAGATACGCAGTATTTT.

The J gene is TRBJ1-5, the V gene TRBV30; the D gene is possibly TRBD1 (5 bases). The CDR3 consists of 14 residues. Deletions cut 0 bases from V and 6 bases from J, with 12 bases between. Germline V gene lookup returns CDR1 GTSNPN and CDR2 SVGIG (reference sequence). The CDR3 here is CAWSVAGLGQPQHF. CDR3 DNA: TGTGCCTGGAGTGTGGCAGGGTTGGGTCAGCCCCAGCATTTT. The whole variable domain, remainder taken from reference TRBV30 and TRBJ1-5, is SQTIHQWPATLVQPVGSPLSLECTVEGTSNPNLYWYRQAAGRGLQLLFYSVGIGQISSEVPQNLSASRPQDRQFILSSKKLLLSDSGFYLCAWSVAGLGQPQHFGDGTRLSIL.

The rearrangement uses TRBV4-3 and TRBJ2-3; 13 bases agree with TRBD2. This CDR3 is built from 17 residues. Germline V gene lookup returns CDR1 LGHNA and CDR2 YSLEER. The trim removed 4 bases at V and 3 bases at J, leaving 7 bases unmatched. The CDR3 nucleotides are TGCGCCAGCAGCCCTCGGACTAGCGGGAGTGGAACAGATACGCAGTATTTT. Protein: CASSPRTSGSGTDTQYF.

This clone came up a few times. CDR3 nucleotide sequence: TGTGCCAGCAGCGTAGCTGGGGCGGGAGGTATTAGTGAGCAGTTCTTC. Protein: CASSVAGAGGISEQFF. The chain uses TRBV9 and TRBJ2-1, with 8 bases identical to TRBD2. The V gene's germline CDR1 is SGDLS and CDR2 YYNGEE. The junction had 11 bases not matched to a gene; V was cut back by 0 bases and J by 9 bases. This CDR3 spans 16 amino acids.

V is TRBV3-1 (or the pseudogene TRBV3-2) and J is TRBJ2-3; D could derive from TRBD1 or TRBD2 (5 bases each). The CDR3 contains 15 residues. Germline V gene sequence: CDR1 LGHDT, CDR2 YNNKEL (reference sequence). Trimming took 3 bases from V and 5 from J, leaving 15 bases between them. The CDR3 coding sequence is TGTGCCAGCAGCCAGGGGCTAGCTCAGGGAGATACGCAGTATTTT. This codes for CASSQGLAQGDTQYF.

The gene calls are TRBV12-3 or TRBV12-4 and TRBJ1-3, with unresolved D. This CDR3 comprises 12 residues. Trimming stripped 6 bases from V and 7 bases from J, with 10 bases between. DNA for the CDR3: TGTGCCAGCAGACTAGGCGGGAACACCATATATTTT. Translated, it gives CASRLGGNTIYF.

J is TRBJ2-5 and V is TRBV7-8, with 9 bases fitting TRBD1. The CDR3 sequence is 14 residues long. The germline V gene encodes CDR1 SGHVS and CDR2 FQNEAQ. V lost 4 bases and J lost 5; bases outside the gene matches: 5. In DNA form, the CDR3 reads TGTGCCAGCAGCTCGTTAGGGACAGGGGAGACCCAGTACTTC. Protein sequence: CASSSLGTGETQYF.

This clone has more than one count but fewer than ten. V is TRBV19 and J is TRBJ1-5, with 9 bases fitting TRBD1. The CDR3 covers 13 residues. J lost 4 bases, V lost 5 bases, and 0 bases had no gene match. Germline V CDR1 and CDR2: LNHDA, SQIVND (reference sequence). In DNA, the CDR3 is TGTGCCAGTAGTGGGACAGGGAATCAGCCCCAGCATTTT. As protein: CASSGTGNQPQHF.